One sample yielded the 24 T cell receptor beta chains listed below, sequenced in a study of OX40 agonist ivuxolimab in advanced cancers. Using immunoSEQ multiplex PCR, the repertoire was profiled, and TCRdb retains in-frame clones only, with some absent. The data show approximately 77,000 clones, about 90% seen once. Sequencing was performed on CD4+ or CD8+ T cells sorted from blood, taken in a trial of the OX40 agonist ivuxolimab. Receptor source: an adult with an advanced solid tumor such as melanoma, head and neck, liver or kidney cancer.

In the case of this clone: Compared with germline, one end of the junction differs, possibly owing to a read error. This CDR3 is CASLRGTSGVYNGQFF. The DNA of the CDR3 is TGTGCCAGCCTACGCGGGACTAGCGGGGTCTACAATGGGCAGTTCTTC. The chain couples TRBV18 to TRBJ2-1, with 13 nucleotides matching TRBD2. This CDR3 region has 16 residues. Germline V gives CDR1 KGHSH, CDR2 LQKENI.

This clone is a singleton in its sample. CDR3 amino acids: CASSIGFLAGDNEQFF. The CDR3 nucleotides read TGTGCCAGTAGTATAGGATTCCTAGCGGGAGACAATGAGCAGTTCTTC. The J gene is TRBJ2-1, the V gene TRBV19; the match to TRBD2 covers 10 bases. This CDR3 spans 16 amino acids. Germline V gene sequence: CDR1 LNHDA, CDR2 SQIVND (reference sequence). V dropped 1 base and J dropped 5; count of bases not matched to a gene: 5. Filled out from reference TRBV19 and TRBJ2-1, the complete variable domain reads DGGITQSPKYLFRKEGQNVTLSCEQNLNHDAMYWYRQDPGQGLRLIYYSQIVNDFQKGDIAEGYSVSREKKESFPLTVTSAQKNPTAFYLCASSIGFLAGDNEQFFGPGTRLTVL.

The rearrangement links TRBV5-1 to TRBJ1-1; D remains ambiguous. Trimming shortened V by 4 bases and J by 2 bases, and 15 bases separated the two germline ends. Germline V lookup: CDR1 SGHRS, CDR2 YFSETQ. This CDR3 is built from 15 residues. The CDR3 here is CASSPEPRSNTEAFF. The CDR3 bases are TGCGCCAGCAGCCCGGAACCTCGCAGCAACACTGAAGCTTTCTTT.

This chain connects TRBV5-1 to TRBJ2-1; D is possibly TRBD2 (6 bases). Germline V gene lookup returns CDR1 SGHRS and CDR2 YFSETQ. The V end lost 2 bases, the J end lost 5 bases, and 11 bases lay between the germline ends. The CDR3 covers 14 residues. This CDR3 reads CASSLGGVDNEQFF. CDR3 DNA sequence: TGCGCCAGCAGCTTAGGAGGGGTGGACAATGAGCAGTTCTTC. Filled out from reference TRBV5-1 and TRBJ2-1, the complete variable domain reads KAGVTQTPRYLIKTRGQQVTLSCSPISGHRSVSWYQQTPGQGLQFLFEYFSETQRNKGNFPGRFSGRQFSNSRSEMNVSTLELGDSALYLCASSLGGVDNEQFFGPGTRLTVL.

This chain connects TRBV2 to TRBJ2-1; 14 bases map to TRBD2. The CDR3 is 17 amino acids. V shed 2 bases, J shed 6 bases, and the junction held 6 bases outside the gene matches. Germline V lookup: CDR1 SNHLY, CDR2 FYNNEI. The CDR3 DNA follows: TGTGCCAGCAGTGAAAGTTCCGGACTAGCGGGAGGCAATGAGCAGTTCTTC. Translation: CASSESSGLAGGNEQFF.

The chain couples TRBV6-4 to TRBJ1-1; unclear D gene. The V and J ends lost 5 bases and 0 bases respectively, with 7 bases between them. Germline assignment: CDR1 MRHNA and CDR2 SNTAGT. CDR3 length: 13 amino acids. The CDR3, as DNA: TGTGCCAGCAGTTCCACACTGAACACTGAAGCTTTCTTT. It translates to CASSSTLNTEAFF.

In its sample, this clone was seen once. The chain links TRBV9 to TRBJ2-1; 8 nucleotides match TRBD1. Germline V lookup: CDR1 SGDLS, CDR2 YYNGEE. This CDR3 contains 14 residues. V trimming: 6 bases; J trimming: 4 bases; junction bases outside the gene matches: 6. The CDR3 loop is CASNSQGAYNEQFF. The CDR3 DNA sequence: TGTGCCAGCAACTCCCAGGGGGCTTACAATGAGCAGTTCTTC.

The chain has TRBV4-2 and TRBJ2-2; TRBD2 aligns across 7 bases. Unmatched junction bases numbered 7, after V lost 0 bases and J lost 3 bases. CDR1 is LGHNA and CDR2 is YNFKEQ in the germline V gene. This CDR3 contains 17 residues. The CDR3 coding sequence is TGTGCCAGCAGCCAAGAACCGGGAGGAAGGGACACCGGGGAGCTGTTTTTT. Protein product: CASSQEPGGRDTGELFF.

The chain links TRBV11-1 to TRBJ2-5; no clear D gene. V lost 1 base and J 1 base, leaving 4 bases between the germline ends. CDR3 size: 13 residues. Looked up from germline, CDR1 is SGHAT and CDR2 is FQDESV (reference sequence). CDR3 region: CASSLEVQETQYF. The CDR3 DNA reads as TGTGCCAGCAGCTTAGAAGTCCAAGAGACCCAGTACTTC.

The CDR3 protein is CASSLGGDLYEQYF. CDR3 bases: TGTGCCAGCAGCTTAGGAGGGGATTTGTACGAGCAGTACTTC. This chain connects TRBV7-2 to TRBJ2-7; TRBD1 or TRBD2 may be the D gene (5 bases each). V was cut by 1 base and J by 4 bases, with 11 bases left in between. This CDR3 has 14 amino acids. Germline CDR1 and CDR2: SGHTA and FQGNSA.

This chain links TRBV9 with TRBJ1-3; D is ambiguous. The CDR3 runs 15 residues. With 3 bases removed from V and 0 bases from J, the gap between germline ends came to 10 bases. Germline lookup yields CDR1 SGDLS and CDR2 YYNGEE. CDR3 amino acids: CASSGRGDSGNTIYF. CDR3 DNA: TGTGCCAGCAGCGGACGGGGTGACTCTGGAAACACCATATATTTT.

V is TRBV5-8 and J is TRBJ2-5; D is unresolved. Trimming stripped 5 bases from V and 4 bases from J, with 6 bases between. Germline V gene data show CDR1 as SGHTS and CDR2 as YDEGEE. CDR3 length: 11 residues. The CDR3, as DNA: TGTGCCAGCAGTTCAGGAGAGACCCAGTACTTC. Its translation is CASSSGETQYF.

This clone is a singleton in its sample. V usage is TRBV19 and J usage is TRBJ2-3; no definite D call. The CDR3 length is 16 residues. Germline assignment: CDR1 LNHDA and CDR2 SQIVND (reference sequence). Trimming left V 2 bases short and J 3 bases short, with 15 bases between. CDR3 protein: CASSISTGRGTDTQYF. The CDR3 region has the DNA TGTGCCAGTAGTATAAGTACGGGTCGTGGAACAGATACGCAGTATTTT.

V is TRBV29-1 and J is TRBJ1-2; 7 bases are shared with TRBD1. The CDR3 totals 11 residues. Per the germline V gene, CDR1 is SQVTM and CDR2 is ANQGSEA. With V trimmed by 8 bases and J by 12 bases, 12 bases remained unmatched. Here the CDR3 reads CSQTTGAGDTF. In nucleotides, the CDR3 is TGCAGCCAAACTACAGGGGCGGGCGACACCTTC.

This chain uses TRBV19 with TRBJ1-1; TRBD1 matches at 9 bases. The CDR3 is 16 residues long. Germline CDR1 is LNHDA and CDR2 is SQIVND (reference sequence). Germline trimming cut 4 bases from V and 3 bases from J; bases unmatched to any gene: 9. The CDR3 loop reads CASSTGTGIGDTEAFF. The CDR3, as DNA: TGTGCCAGTAGTACCGGGACAGGGATCGGGGACACTGAAGCTTTCTTT.

This chain uses TRBV18 with TRBJ2-7; a weak D match, TRBD2 (6 bases). V was shortened by 1 base and J by 5 bases, with 15 bases between the two germline ends. The CDR3 extends over 15 amino acids. Germline V CDR1 and CDR2: KGHSH, LQKENI. This chain's CDR3 is CASSPLLAAADEQYF. The CDR3 coding sequence is TGTGCCAGCTCACCACTTTTAGCGGCGGCAGACGAGCAGTACTTC.

There are a few counts of this clone. Other DNA sequences in the same sample also yield this CDR3. The J gene is TRBJ2-5, the V gene TRBV2; D call uncertain. Looked up from germline, CDR1 is SNHLY and CDR2 is FYNNEI. This CDR3 comprises 11 residues. V dropped 3 bases and J dropped 5 bases, with 4 bases sitting between them. Here the CDR3 DNA reads TGTGCCAGCAGTGAGGGGGAGACCCAGTACTTC. Amino acid sequence: CASSEGETQYF.

The rearrangement links TRBV19 to TRBJ2-5, with 14 bases matching TRBD2. In germline, CDR1 is LNHDA, CDR2 SQIVND (reference sequence). This CDR3 is built from 15 residues. V was pared by 4 bases and J by 7 bases, with 5 bases of the junction left unmatched. The CDR3 loop reads CASSRLAGGPATQYF. In nucleotides, the CDR3 is TGTGCCAGTAGTAGACTAGCGGGAGGGCCCGCGACCCAGTACTTC.

The chain has TRBV11-3 and TRBJ1-1; D gene uncertain. CDR1 and CDR2 (germline): SGHNT, YENEEA. CDR3 size: 14 residues. Trimming removed 7 bases from V and 0 bases from J, with 12 bases in between. The CDR3 loop is CASTLGRMNTEAFF. For the CDR3, the DNA is TGTGCCAGCACCCTCGGGAGGATGAACACTGAAGCTTTCTTT.

This chain uses TRBV7-9 with TRBJ1-1; tentative D call: TRBD1 (5 bases). Deletions cut 6 bases from V and 1 base from J, with 15 bases between. CDR1 and CDR2 from the germline V gene are SEHNR and FQNEAQ (reference sequence). CDR3 size: 15 residues. For the CDR3, the DNA is TGTGCCAGCAGAGGGGACGGACGATCGAACACTGAAGCTTTCTTT. Its protein product is CASRGDGRSNTEAFF.

J is TRBJ2-7 and V is TRBV7-2; no definite D call. The CDR3 extends over 14 amino acids. CDR1 SGHTA and CDR2 FQGNSA come from the germline V gene. The ends were cut back, 3 bases at V and 3 bases at J, with 12 bases in the middle. The CDR3 sequence: CASSFGRLVYEQYF. The CDR3 DNA reads as TGTGCCAGCAGCTTCGGTCGCCTAGTCTACGAGCAGTACTTC.

This chain uses TRBV5-6 with TRBJ2-3; 10 bases align to TRBD2. CDR3 length: 17 residues. Trimming at V came to 3 bases and at J to 2 bases, leaving 9 bases not matched to a gene. The V gene's germline CDR1 is SGHDT and CDR2 YYEEEE. This CDR3 reads CASSSRTSGFNTDTQYF. The CDR3 region has the DNA TGTGCCAGCAGCTCGAGGACTAGCGGATTTAACACAGATACGCAGTATTTT. The whole variable domain, filled in from reference TRBV5-6 and TRBJ2-3, reads DAGVTQSPTHLIKTRGQQVTLRCSPKSGHDTVSWYQQALGQGPQFIFQYYEEEERQRGNFPDRFSGHQFPNYSSELNVNALLLGDSALYLCASSSRTSGFNTDTQYFGPGTRLTVL.

This clone was counted a single time. The V gene is TRBV27, the J gene TRBJ1-1, with TRBD1 as a possible D gene (6 bases). This CDR3 spans 17 amino acids. Germline V gene lookup returns CDR1 MNHEY and CDR2 SMNVEV (reference sequence). The ends were cut back, 7 bases at V and 1 base at J, with 22 bases in the middle. The CDR3 bases are TGTGCCAGCAACAGGGTCGGACATGGACCCTCGAACACTGAAGCTTTCTTT. Its translation: CASNRVGHGPSNTEAFF.

Details on this clone: This specimen includes other DNA sequences encoding the same CDR3. The CDR3 sequence is CASSVDPSGRYEQYF. CDR3 nucleotides: TGTGCCAGCAGCGTAGATCCTAGCGGAAGATACGAGCAGTACTTC. The gene calls are TRBV9 and TRBJ2-7; 7 positions match TRBD2. V shed 0 bases, J shed 4 bases, and the junction held 7 bases outside the gene matches. The CDR3 extends over 15 amino acids. Germline V gene sequence: CDR1 SGDLS, CDR2 YYNGEE.